Listed below are T cell receptor beta chains from one sample, sequenced in a study of shared clonotypes between healthy human individuals. The assay was immunoSEQ multiplex PCR, and TCRdb's table has in-frame clones only and misses some. The top ten hold approximately 0.3% of the sample, which has approximately 400,000 clones, approximately 96% seen once. Source material: memory CD8+ T cells sorted from blood. The receptors here all came from a man aged 30 to 45 in good health. The CDR3 runs from the conserved cysteine through the conserved F or W. Fields, in order: CDR3 DNA, CDR3 protein, clone size, V gene, D gene, J gene. A D gene is named only where the DNA matches it firmly. Where a row states a size, it is once, few, many or the class of an expanded clone; other rows omit it.

DNA: TGTGCCAGCAGTTCCACGGTGGTCGGTATCTCTGGGGCCAACGTCCTGACTTTC
CDR3: CASSSTVVGISGANVLTF
size: .
V: TRBV27
D: .
J: TRBJ2-6

DNA: TGTGCCAGCTCACCACGGATGGCGGGAGGGCTGGGCAATGAGCAGTTCTTC
CDR3: CASSPRMAGGLGNEQFF
size: once
V: TRBV18
D: TRBD2
J: TRBJ2-1

DNA: TGTGCCAGCAGTCCCCGACAGGGGGCGAACACTGAAGCTTTCTTT
CDR3: CASSPRQGANTEAFF
size: .
V: TRBV25-1
D: TRBD1
J: TRBJ1-1

DNA: TGCGCCAGCAGCCTTCGGGGAGCAGGGAACACCGGGGAGCTGTTTTTT
CDR3: CASSLRGAGNTGELFF
size: .
V: TRBV5-1
D: .
J: TRBJ2-2

DNA: TGCGCCAGCAGCTTCGGTAGCAGCGGCCCTAGCACAGATACGCAGTATTTT
CDR3: CASSFGSSGPSTDTQYF
size: once
V: TRBV5-1
D: .
J: TRBJ2-3

DNA: TGCAGTGCCTCCTCTCTCAATGAGCAGTTCTTC
CDR3: CSASSLNEQFF
size: once
V: TRBV20-1
D: .
J: TRBJ2-1

DNA: TGTGCCTGGAGAGTAGGCACCGGGGAGCTGTTTTTT
CDR3: CAWRVGTGELFF
size: .
V: TRBV30
D: .
J: TRBJ2-2

DNA: TGTGCCAGTAGTATACCCACTGAAGCTTTCTTT
CDR3: CASSIPTEAFF
size: .
V: TRBV19
D: .
J: TRBJ1-1

DNA: TGTGCCAGCTCACCAGGACTAGCGGTTAACTCCTACGAGCAGTACTTC
CDR3: CASSPGLAVNSYEQYF
size: .
V: TRBV18
D: TRBD2
J: TRBJ2-7

DNA: TGTGCCAGCAGTGAATTGGGTGATTACTCTGGGGCCAACGTCCTGACTTTC
CDR3: CASSELGDYSGANVLTF
size: .
V: TRBV25-1
D: .
J: TRBJ2-6

DNA: TGCGCCAGCAGCTTGAGGCAGCCCTACGAGCAGTACTTC
CDR3: CASSLRQPYEQYF
size: .
V: TRBV5-1
D: .
J: TRBJ2-7

DNA: TGTGCCAGCAGCCCAGACATAAATGAGCAGTTCTTC
CDR3: CASSPDINEQFF
size: .
V: TRBV7-9
D: .
J: TRBJ2-1

DNA: TGTGCCAGTAGTATTTTGCCCGAAGCGTGGGGGACAGATACGCAGTATTTT
CDR3: CASSILPEAWGTDTQYF
size: .
V: TRBV19
D: .
J: TRBJ2-3